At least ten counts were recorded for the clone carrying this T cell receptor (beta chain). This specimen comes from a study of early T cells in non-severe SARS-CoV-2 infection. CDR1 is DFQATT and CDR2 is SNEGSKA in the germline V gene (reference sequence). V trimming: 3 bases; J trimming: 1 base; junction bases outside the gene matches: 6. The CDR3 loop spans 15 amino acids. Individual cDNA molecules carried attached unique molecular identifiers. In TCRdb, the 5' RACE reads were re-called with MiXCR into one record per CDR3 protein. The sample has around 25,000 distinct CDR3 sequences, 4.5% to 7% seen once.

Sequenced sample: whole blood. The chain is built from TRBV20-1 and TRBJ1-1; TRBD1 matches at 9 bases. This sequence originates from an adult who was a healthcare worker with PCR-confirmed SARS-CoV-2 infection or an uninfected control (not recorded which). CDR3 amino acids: CSASGTGRKNTEAFF. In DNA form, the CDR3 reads TGCAGTGCTAGCGGGACAGGGAGGAAGAACACTGAAGCTTTCTTT.